This record covers a single T cell receptor (beta chain). The data derive from a study of blood T cell repertoires in COVID-19. Clones were sequenced by immunoSEQ multiplex PCR, and TCRdb holds only the in-frame ones, with some missing. The profile shows tens of thousands of clones, around nine tenths of them singletons. The germline gives CDR1 SGHNT, CDR2 YENEEA. The CDR3 extends over 14 amino acids. Losses at the gene ends were 4 bases for V and 5 bases for J; bases not matched to a gene: 4. The TCR originated in a woman aged 55-69 years with COVID-19, enrolled during active disease. Sequencing used peripheral blood. The V gene is TRBV11-3, the J gene TRBJ1-4, with TRBD1 matching over 7 bases. The CDR3 nucleotides are TGTGCCAGCAGCTACAGGGGCCCAAATGAAAAACTGTTTTTT. Protein sequence: CASSYRGPNEKLFF.